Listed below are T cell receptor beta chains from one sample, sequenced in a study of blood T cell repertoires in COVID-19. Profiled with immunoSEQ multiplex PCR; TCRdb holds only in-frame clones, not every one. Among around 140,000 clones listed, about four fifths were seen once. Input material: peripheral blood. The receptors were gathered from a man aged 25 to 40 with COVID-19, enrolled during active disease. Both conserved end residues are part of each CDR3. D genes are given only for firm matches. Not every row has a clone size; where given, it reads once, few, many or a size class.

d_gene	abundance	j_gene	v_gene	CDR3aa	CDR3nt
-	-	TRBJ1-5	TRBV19	CASSKTDFSNQPQHF	TGTGCCAGTAGCAAGACAGACTTTAGCAATCAGCCCCAGCATTTT
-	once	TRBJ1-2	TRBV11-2	CASSQDAGYYGYTF	TGTGCCAGCAGCCAAGATGCAGGTTACTATGGCTACACCTTC
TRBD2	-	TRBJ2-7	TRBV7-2	CASSFSGLAWEQYF	TGTGCCAGCAGCTTCTCTGGACTAGCTTGGGAGCAGTACTTC
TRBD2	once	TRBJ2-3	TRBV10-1	CASVRGQAGGPLDTQYF	TGCGCCAGCGTCCGGGGGCAAGCGGGAGGGCCTCTGGATACGCAGTATTTT
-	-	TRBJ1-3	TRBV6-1	CASSDTFGGGNTIYF	TGTGCCAGCAGTGACACGTTCGGCGGAGGAAACACCATATATTTT
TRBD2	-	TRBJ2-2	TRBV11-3	CASSLLVARGGTGELFF	TGTGCCAGCAGCTTACTTGTTGCGCGGGGGGGCACCGGGGAGCTGTTTTTT
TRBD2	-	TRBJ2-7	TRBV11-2	CASIGGGITYEQYF	TGTGCCAGCATCGGGGGGGGTATAACCTACGAGCAGTACTTC
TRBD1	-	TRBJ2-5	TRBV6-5	CASSPNTGQKETQYF	TGTGCCAGCAGTCCGAACACGGGACAGAAAGAGACCCAGTACTTC
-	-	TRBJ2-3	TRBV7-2	CASSKEWSLGTDTQYF	TGTGCCAGCAGCAAAGAATGGAGTCTAGGCACAGATACGCAGTATTTT
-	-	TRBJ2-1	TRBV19	CASSNLPESSYNEQFF	TGTGCCAGTAGTAACCTCCCCGAGAGCTCCTACAATGAGCAGTTCTTC
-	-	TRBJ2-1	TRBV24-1	CATSEVGRGEQFF	TGTGCCACCAGTGAGGTTGGACGGGGTGAGCAGTTCTTC
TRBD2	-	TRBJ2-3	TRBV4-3	CASSQSGGDTQYF	TGCGCCAGCAGCCAAAGCGGGGGGGATACGCAGTATTTT
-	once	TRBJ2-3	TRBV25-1	CASSDRGAQYF	TGTGCCAGCAGTGACAGGGGAGCGCAGTATTTT
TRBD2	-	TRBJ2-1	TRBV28	CASSKPTGLARRSYNEQFF	TGTGCCAGCAGTAAACCTACGGGACTAGCGCGGCGCTCCTACAATGAGCAGTTCTTC
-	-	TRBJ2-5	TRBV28	CASTPRGRRDRETQYF	TGTGCCAGCACCCCCCGCGGGAGGCGGGACAGAGAGACCCAGTACTTC
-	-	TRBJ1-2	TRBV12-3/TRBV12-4	CASSRDTSGYTF	TGTGCCAGCAGTCGGGACACCTCAGGCTACACCTTC
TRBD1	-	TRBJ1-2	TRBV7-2	CASSRRSGTDYGYTF	TGTGCCAGCAGCCGCCGCTCAGGGACAGACTATGGCTACACCTTC
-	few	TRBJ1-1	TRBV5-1	CASSLGNSEAFF	TGCGCCAGCAGCCTCGGGAATTCTGAAGCTTTCTTT
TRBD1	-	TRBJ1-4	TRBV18	CASSLGTGEEKLFF	TGTGCCAGCTCACTTGGGACAGGGGAGGAAAAACTGTTTTTT
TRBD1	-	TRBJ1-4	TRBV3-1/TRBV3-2	CASSQARGLGEKLFF	TGTGCCAGCAGCCAGGCCAGGGGGCTAGGTGAAAAACTGTTTTTT
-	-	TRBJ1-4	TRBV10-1	CANATPKGGEKLFF	TGCGCCAACGCAACCCCAAAGGGAGGTGAAAAACTGTTTTTT
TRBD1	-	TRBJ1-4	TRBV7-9	CASSYIQTGGEKLFF	TGTGCCAGCAGCTACATTCAGACAGGGGGAGAAAAACTGTTTTTT
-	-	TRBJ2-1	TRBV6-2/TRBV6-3	CASSYLLRYEQFF	TGTGCCAGCAGTTACTTACTCCGGTATGAGCAGTTCTTC
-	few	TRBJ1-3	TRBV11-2	CASSLGGASGNTIYF	TGTGCCAGCAGCTTAGGAGGAGCCTCTGGAAACACCATATATTTT
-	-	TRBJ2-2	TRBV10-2	CASSGTWNTGELFF	TGCGCCAGCAGTGGGACTTGGAACACCGGGGAGCTGTTTTTT
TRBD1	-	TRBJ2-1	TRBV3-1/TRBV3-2	CASSQGGTDNEQFF	TGTGCCAGCAGCCAAGGTGGGACAGACAATGAGCAGTTCTTC
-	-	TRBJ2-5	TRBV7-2	CASSLDLGTQETQYF	TGTGCCAGCAGCTTGGACTTGGGTACACAAGAGACCCAGTACTTC
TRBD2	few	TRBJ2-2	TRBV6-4	CASSDSTGAGGTGELFF	TGTGCCAGCAGTGACTCGACGGGAGCGGGGGGTACCGGGGAGCTGTTTTTT
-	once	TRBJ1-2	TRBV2	CASILRNDYGYTF	TGTGCCAGCATCCTGAGAAACGACTATGGCTACACCTTC
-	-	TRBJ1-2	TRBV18	CASSPRQASNYGYTF	TGTGCCAGCTCACCCAGACAGGCTTCTAACTATGGCTACACCTTC
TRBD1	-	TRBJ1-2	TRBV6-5	CASSPQATGEYGYTF	TGTGCCAGCAGTCCCCAGGCGACAGGGGAGTATGGCTACACCTTC
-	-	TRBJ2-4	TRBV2	CASRPTGAKNIQYF	TGTGCCAGCAGGCCGACTGGGGCCAAAAACATTCAGTACTTC
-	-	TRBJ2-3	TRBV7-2	CASSLAGAFTDTQYF	TGTGCCAGCAGCTTAGCGGGGGCCTTCACAGATACGCAGTATTTT
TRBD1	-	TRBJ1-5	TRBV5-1	CASSLTGTGNQPQHF	TGCGCCAGCAGCCTAACCGGGACAGGGAATCAGCCCCAGCATTTT
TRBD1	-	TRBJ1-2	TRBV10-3	CAISEVGDRGNYGYTF	TGTGCCATCAGTGAGGTAGGAGACAGGGGAAACTATGGCTACACCTTC
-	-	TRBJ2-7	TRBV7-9	CASSSPSGPYEQYF	TGTGCCAGCAGCTCCCCCAGCGGGCCCTACGAGCAGTACTTC
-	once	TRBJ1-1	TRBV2	CASSAAGNTEAFF	TGTGCCAGCAGTGCGGCGGGGAACACTGAAGCTTTCTTT
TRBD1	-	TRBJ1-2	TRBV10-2	CASSDGLGWGQSYGYTF	TGCGCCAGCAGTGACGGGCTAGGGTGGGGACAGTCTTATGGCTACACCTTC